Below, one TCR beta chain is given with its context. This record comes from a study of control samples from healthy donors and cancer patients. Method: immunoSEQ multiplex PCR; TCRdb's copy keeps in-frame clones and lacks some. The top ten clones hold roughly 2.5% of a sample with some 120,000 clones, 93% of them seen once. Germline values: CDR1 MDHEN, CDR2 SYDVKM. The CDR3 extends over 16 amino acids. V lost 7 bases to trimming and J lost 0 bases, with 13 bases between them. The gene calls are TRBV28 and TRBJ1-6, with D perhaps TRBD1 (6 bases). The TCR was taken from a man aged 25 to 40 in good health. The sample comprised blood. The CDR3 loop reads CASNLGTSSYNSPLHF. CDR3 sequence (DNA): TGTGCCAGCAACTTAGGGACATCCTCCTATAATTCACCCCTCCACTTT.